This T cell receptor beta chain was sequenced in a study of T cell responses to AZD1222 COVID-19 vaccine. V dropped 1 base and J dropped 4 bases, with 7 bases sitting between them. The germline gives CDR1 SGHTA, CDR2 FQGTGA. CDR3 size: 13 residues. On this clone itself: Antigen unknown.

Assay: immunoSEQ multiplex PCR; the TCRdb copy retains only in-frame clones and omits some. Among roughly 140,000 clones listed, less than 95% were seen once. Study-level points and caveats: Repertoire sampling was restricted to post-peak T cell response timepoints. The study found vaccine-associated CD4 TCRs spanning spike, dominant at 160-218 and 743-854.

The input for sequencing was peripheral blood, taken on day 0 of AZD1222 vaccination. The sequence was collected from an adult in good health. V and J are TRBV7-3 and TRBJ2-5; D not resolved. As DNA, the CDR3 is TGTGCCAGCAGCTTAAGGGGTTCAGAGACCCAGTACTTC. Translating gives CASSLRGSETQYF.